Each of the 24 T cell receptor beta chains below was sequenced from the same sample in a study of tumor and adjacent non-tumor tissue in lung cancer. Three rounds of nested PCR, following a modified ARM-PCR protocol, produced the TCRbeta library. TCRdb recomputed calls from the multiplex PCR reads with MiXCR, one row per CDR3 protein. Of about 68,000 distinct CDR3 sequences in the sample, 55% to 70% were seen once. No cell sorting was done before RNA was extracted from the tissue. Specimen: lung tumor tissue. The receptors stem from a man in his fifties or sixties with non-small cell lung cancer.

As to this clonotype: This sequence may be a read error, since a much larger clone differs from it by one base. The J gene is TRBJ1-1, the V gene TRBV6-6; D not resolved. CDR1 MNHNY and CDR2 SVGAGI come from the germline V gene (reference sequence). The CDR3 runs 11 residues. V lost 10 bases and J lost 8, with 14 bases in between. In DNA, the CDR3 is TGTGCCAACACTTCAGGACCAGAAGCTTTCTTT. It codes for CANTSGPEAFF.

Comment on this clonotype: A read error may account for a junction end that differs from germline. The chain carries TRBV11-1 and TRBJ1-1; D remains unclear. The V gene's germline CDR1 is SGHAT and CDR2 FQDESV (reference sequence). The CDR3 loop spans 12 amino acids. CDR3 sequence: CTSSLAGSEAFF. CDR3 in DNA: TGTACCAGCAGCTTAGCGGGGAGTGAGGCTTTTTTT.

As to this clonotype: An end of the junction differs from the germline gene, which may be a read error. The chain is built from TRBV4-1 and TRBJ2-7; 9 bases map to TRBD1. CDR3 size: 16 residues. Germline-derived CDR1 and CDR2 are MGHRA and YSYEKL. CDR3 bases: TGCGCCAGCAGCCAAGATAATCGACAGGGGGTTTCCGAGGAGTACTTC. Its translation is CASSQDNRQGVSEEYF.

A remark on this clonotype: This may stem from a read error, because a much larger clone lies one nucleotide away. The rearrangement joins TRBV6-1 to TRBJ2-7; 9 nucleotides line up with TRBD1. Germline values: CDR1 MNHNS, CDR2 SASEGT. Trimming removed 4 bases from V and 2 bases from J; junction bases left unmatched: 6. The CDR3 is made up of 15 amino acids. CDR3 residues: CASSASRQGAYEQYF. CDR3 DNA sequence: TGTGCCAGCAGTGCTTCGAGACAGGGGGCCTACGAGCAGTACTTC.

As regards this clonotype: A much larger clone lies one base from this, so it may be a read error. In this CDR3 the conserved last residue, phenylalanine or tryptophan, is missing, so a read error is likely. The CDR3 loop reads CASSGRQGTYEQYL. CDR3 DNA sequence: TGTGCCAGCAGTGGGAGACAGGGTACCTACGAGCAGTACCTC. This chain connects TRBV25-1 to TRBJ2-7; 7 bases agree with TRBD1. The CDR3 runs 14 residues. Trimming cost V 4 bases and J 2 bases; bases outside gene matches: 5. Germline-derived CDR1 and CDR2 are MGHDK and SYGVNS.

In its sample, this clonotype was seen many times. In nucleotides, the CDR3 is TGTGCCTGGAGGCCGGGGAACCAGGGGCAGTACTTC. Its translation: CAWRPGNQGQYF. The chain joins TRBV30 to TRBJ2-7; D is possibly TRBD1 or TRBD2 (5 bases each). V lost 3 bases to trimming and J lost 9 bases, with 15 bases between them. The germline V gene encodes CDR1 GTSNPN and CDR2 SVGIG (reference sequence). The CDR3 has 12 residues.

This clonotype was seen repeatedly, ten times or more. DNA of the CDR3: TGTGCCAGCAACGGACAGGGTTCGGGCAATCAGCCCCAGCATTTT. Protein: CASNGQGSGNQPQHF. The chain combines TRBV6-1 with TRBJ1-5; 8 positions match TRBD1. The trim removed 7 bases at V and 2 bases at J, leaving 7 bases unmatched. The CDR3 has 15 amino acids. In germline, CDR1 is MNHNS, CDR2 SASEGT.

In the case of this clonotype: Lacking the conserved final phenylalanine or tryptophan, this CDR3 likely reflects a read error. The chain is built from TRBV20-1 and TRBJ2-7; weak D call: TRBD2 (6 bases). The V gene lost 6 bases and the J gene lost 4 bases, with 13 bases spanning the gap. Germline CDR1 is DFQATT and CDR2 is SNEGSKA (reference sequence). The CDR3 sequence is 12 residues long. The CDR3 sequence: CSAKGGEYEQYI. CDR3 DNA sequence: TGCAGTGCCAAGGGCGGGGAGTACGAGCAGTACATC.

The chain couples TRBV19 to TRBJ2-1; D remains ambiguous. V was cut by 4 bases and J by 8 bases, with 18 bases left in between. Germline CDR1 and CDR2: LNHDA and SQIVND (reference sequence). The CDR3 contains 15 residues. The CDR3 sequence is CASSTAGVARHEQFF. In DNA form, the CDR3 reads TGTGCCAGTAGTACAGCAGGAGTCGCACGACATGAGCAGTTCTTC. Full variable domain (remainder filled in from reference TRBV19 and TRBJ2-1): DGGITQSPKYLFRKEGQNVTLSCEQNLNHDAMYWYRQDPGQGLRLIYYSQIVNDFQKGDIAEGYSVSREKKESFPLTVTSAQKNPTAFYLCASSTAGVARHEQFFGPGTRLTVL.

Concerning this clonotype: A read error may be the cause here, since a much bigger clone is one base away. This chain uses TRBV7-9 with TRBJ2-7; tentative D call: TRBD1 (8 bases). CDR3 length: 14 residues. With 7 bases removed from V and 2 bases from J, the gap between germline ends came to 15 bases. Germline CDR1 SEHNR, CDR2 FQNEAQ (reference sequence). The CDR3 region is CASNSGTGAYEQYF. The CDR3 nucleotides are TGTGCCAGCAACAGCGGGACAGGAGCCTACGAGCAGTACTTC.

This chain uses TRBV18 with TRBJ2-7, with D perhaps being TRBD1 or TRBD2 (6 bases each). The CDR3 is made up of 14 amino acids. V shed 1 base and J shed 6 bases, with 13 bases lying between them. The germline gives CDR1 KGHSH, CDR2 LQKENI. CDR3 loop: CASSPRSGGREQYF. The DNA of the CDR3 is TGTGCCAGCTCACCACGGTCCGGGGGCCGCGAGCAGTACTTC.

With regard to this clonotype: It may be a read error: a sequence one base away is much more abundant. This sequence joins TRBV4-1 and TRBJ2-1; D remains ambiguous. The CDR3 totals 16 residues. Germline V lookup: CDR1 MGHRA, CDR2 YSYEKL. The CDR3 spells CVSSQDPNPAYNEQFF. The CDR3, as DNA: TGCGTCAGCAGCCAAGATCCGAATCCGGCTTACAATGAGCAGTTCTTC.

The table lists this clonotype with a count of one. One base away lies a much larger clone, so this may be a sequencing read error. The chain employs TRBV12-3 or TRBV12-4 and TRBJ1-4; TRBD1 is a possible D gene (5 bases). V gave up 3 bases and J gave up 7 bases, with 12 bases separating them. This CDR3 has 14 residues. The chain's CDR3 is CASSLMGEVEKLFF. The DNA for the CDR3 is TGTGCCAGCAGTTTGATGGGGGAGGTTGAAAAACTGTTTTTT.

Worth noting for this clonotype: The junction departs from germline at one end; a sequencing error may be responsible. The chain couples TRBV4-2 to TRBJ2-1; D may be TRBD2 (6 bases). Germline CDR1 reads LGHNA; CDR2 reads YNFKEQ. The CDR3 consists of 15 residues. DNA for the CDR3: TGTACCAGCAGCCAAGGGCGGGGAACCTACGATGAGCAATTCTTC. It codes for CTSSQGRGTYDEQFF.

This clonotype was seen a few times. Possible read error: a much larger clone is one base away. The V and J genes are TRBV12-3 or TRBV12-4 and TRBJ2-1, with 11 bases aligning to TRBD2. The CDR3 extends over 16 amino acids. J was trimmed by 5 bases and V by 6 bases; bases with no gene match: 9. The CDR3 coding sequence is TGTGCCAGCAGCTCAACTAGCGGGGGTTTCCACAATGAGCAGTTCTTC. It encodes CASSSTSGGFHNEQFF.

This clonotype was detected a few times. Given a much more abundant clone one base away, this may be a read error. The chain uses TRBV4-1 and TRBJ1-4; a possible D gene is TRBD1 (5 bases). Per germline, CDR1 MGHRA and CDR2 YSYEKL. There are 14 residues in the CDR3. The ends were cut back, 5 bases at V and 4 bases at J, with 11 bases in the middle. The CDR3 DNA is TGCGCCAGCAGCGTACGGGGGGTTAATGAAAAACTGTTTTTT. This sequence encodes CASSVRGVNEKLFF.

For this clonotype: A much larger clone differs by one base, so this may be a read error. The V gene is TRBV6-2 or TRBV6-3, the J gene TRBJ2-1; 10 positions match TRBD2. V shed 4 bases and J 7 bases; nucleotides not matched to a gene: 10. Germline CDR1 reads MNHEY; CDR2 reads SVGEGT. The CDR3 covers 16 residues. CDR3 amino acids: CASSSGGSGRFNEQFF. The CDR3 DNA follows: TGTGCCAGCAGTTCCGGTGGTAGCGGGAGGTTTAATGAGCAGTTCTTC.

This clonotype was found many times. The rearrangement uses TRBV7-9 and TRBJ2-3; no firm D call. The V gene lost 5 bases and the J gene lost 0 bases, with 6 bases spanning the gap. The CDR3 is 13 amino acids. Germline assignment: CDR1 SEHNR and CDR2 FQNEAQ (reference sequence). CDR3 coding DNA: TGTGCCAGCAGCCCAGCCAGCACAGATACGCAGTATTTT. Amino acid sequence: CASSPASTDTQYF.

A remark on this clonotype: This may stem from a read error, because a much larger clone lies one nucleotide away. The V and J genes are TRBV12-5 and TRBJ2-3; D may correspond to TRBD1 or TRBD2 (6 bases each). Per the germline V gene, CDR1 is LGHNT and CDR2 is FRNRAP. CDR3 size: 16 residues. The CDR3 loop is CASGFPSGAGTDTQCF. In nucleotides, the CDR3 is TGTGCTAGTGGTTTCCCGTCGGGGGCAGGCACAGATACGCAGTGTTTT. Using reference TRBV12-5 and TRBJ2-3 for the parts outside the CDR3, the full variable domain is DARVTQTPRHKVTEMGQEVTMRCQPILGHNTVFWYRQTMMQGLELLAYFRNRAPLDDSGMPKDRFSAEMPDATLATLKIQPSEPRDSAVYFCASGFPSGAGTDTQCFGPGTRLTVL.

V and J are TRBV6-1 and TRBJ2-3; 10 bases line up with TRBD2. V shed 7 bases, J shed 2 bases, and the junction held 3 bases outside the gene matches. The length of the CDR3 is 14 residues. Per germline, CDR1 MNHNS and CDR2 SASEGT. In DNA, the CDR3 is TGTGCCAGCACAGCGGGAGGGACCACAGATACGCAGTATTTT. Translation gives CASTAGGTTDTQYF.

Comment on this clonotype: A much larger clone is a single base away; this may be a read error. The chain couples TRBV14 to TRBJ1-1, with D unresolved. The V gene's germline CDR1 is SGHDN and CDR2 FVKESK. This CDR3 is built from 13 residues. Trimming removed 7 bases at V and 1 base at J, with 10 bases between. The CDR3 loop reads CASNPLGNTEAFF. CDR3 bases: TGTGCCAGCAATCCCTTGGGGAACACTGAAGCTTTCTTT.

A remark on this clonotype: A read error may account for a junction end that differs from germline. CDR3 sequence (DNA): TGCAGTGTGCGGGACAGCAACACTGGAGCTTTCTTT. Protein product: CSVRDSNTGAFF. The chain employs TRBV29-1 and TRBJ1-1; TRBD1 agrees at 7 bases. CDR3 length: 12 residues. Germline CDR1 SQVTM, CDR2 ANQGSEA.

As for this clonotype: A much larger clone is a single base away; this may be a read error. V and J are TRBV2 and TRBJ1-6, with D unresolved. Germline V gene sequence: CDR1 SNHLY, CDR2 FYNNEI. The CDR3 runs 13 residues. For the CDR3, the DNA is TGTCCCAGCACCCTCGTCGGAGAGTCACCCCTCCACTTT. Translating gives CPSTLVGESPLHF. The full variable domain, rest sourced from reference TRBV2 and TRBJ1-6, is EPEVTQTPSHQVTQMGQEVILRCVPISNHLYFYWYRQILGQKVEFLVSFYNNEISEKSEIFDDQFSVERPDGSNFTLKIRSTKLEDSAMYFCPSTLVGESPLHFGNGTRLTVT.

This clonotype came up a few times. This sequence may be a read error, since a much larger clone differs from it by one base. The gene calls are TRBV5-1 and TRBJ2-3; D ambiguous. Germline V CDR1 and CDR2: SGHRS, YFSETQ. The CDR3 consists of 13 residues. The CDR3 nucleotides read TGCACCAGCAGCTTGGCCCCGGTAGATACGCAGTATTTT. This gives the protein CTSSLAPVDTQYF.